What follows are 21 T cell receptor beta chains derived from one specimen sequenced in a study of blood T cell repertoires in COVID-19. The assay was immunoSEQ multiplex PCR, and TCRdb's table has in-frame clones only and misses some. This sample has roughly 250,000 clones, with 80% to 90% found just once. Input material: PBMCs or T cells enriched from blood (not recorded which). These receptor sequences come from a woman between 25 and 40 years old who had recovered from COVID-19.

This clone was picked up one time. The chain combines TRBV2 with TRBJ2-7, with 10 positions matching TRBD2. The CDR3 loop spans 15 amino acids. The V gene end was trimmed by 1 base and the J gene end by 6 bases; junction bases not matched to a gene: 6. Germline CDR1 SNHLY, CDR2 FYNNEI. The CDR3 nucleotides read TGTGCCAGCAGTGAAGAGCGGGGGGGCCGTACCGAGCAGTACTTC. Amino acid sequence: CASSEERGGRTEQYF.

The chain recombines TRBV29-1 with TRBJ1-1; the D is unclear. Trimming stripped 4 bases from V and 0 bases from J, with 6 bases between. The CDR3 consists of 12 residues. CDR1 SQVTM and CDR2 ANQGSEA come from the germline V gene. As DNA, the CDR3 is TGCAGCGTTGGGCAGGTGAACACTGAAGCTTTCTTT. Its protein is CSVGQVNTEAFF.

V and J are TRBV28 and TRBJ1-1; 7 bases are a match to TRBD1. After removal of 3 bases from V and 3 bases from J, the junction contained 1 base not matched to a gene. Germline V CDR1 and CDR2: MDHEN, SYDVKM. The CDR3 consists of 13 residues. CDR3 protein: CASSLTGYTEAFF. The CDR3 nucleotides are TGTGCCAGCAGTTTGACAGGGTACACTGAAGCTTTCTTT.

The chain uses TRBV11-2 and TRBJ1-2; tentative D call: TRBD1 (6 bases). Germline CDR1 and CDR2: SGHAT and FQNNGV. The CDR3 is 13 residues long. Deletions cut 2 bases from V and 4 bases from J, with 8 bases between. CDR3 DNA sequence: TGTGCCAGCAGCTTAAACAGGGCCTATGGCTACACCTTC. Encoded protein: CASSLNRAYGYTF.

This chain links TRBV6-5 with TRBJ1-5; 7 bases map to TRBD1. V was clipped by 6 bases and J by 1 base; unmatched bases: 3. CDR3 length: 14 residues. The germline gives CDR1 MNHEY, CDR2 SVGAGI. DNA for the CDR3: TGTGCCAGCAGAGCGACAGGGAGCAATCAGCCCCAGCATTTT. Protein: CASRATGSNQPQHF.

The gene calls are TRBV4-1 and TRBJ2-1, with D perhaps TRBD2 (6 bases). Germline CDR1 and CDR2: MGHRA and YSYEKL. Trimming took off 3 bases at V and 12 bases at J, with 15 bases between the two ends. The CDR3 is made up of 13 amino acids. This CDR3 reads CASSQVAGFGQFF. CDR3 nucleotide sequence: TGCGCCAGCAGCCAGGTCGCGGGGTTTGGGCAGTTCTTC.

The chain couples TRBV18 to TRBJ1-4, with 7 bases lining up with TRBD1. Per the germline V gene, CDR1 is KGHSH and CDR2 is LQKENI. CDR3 length: 16 amino acids. V was clipped by 5 bases and J by 4 bases; unmatched bases: 10. The CDR3 sequence is CASSSSQGRLNEKLFF. The CDR3 bases are TGTGCCAGCTCATCCTCACAGGGGCGCCTTAATGAAAAACTGTTTTTT.

With respect to this clone: A much larger clone lies a single base off, so this may be a read error. The chain uses TRBV7-8 and TRBJ1-2; 9 bases agree with TRBD1. The CDR3 covers 14 residues. V lost 3 bases, J lost 2 bases, and 1 base stayed unmatched. Germline V gene sequence: CDR1 SGHVS, CDR2 FQNEAQ. Written as DNA, the CDR3 is TGTGCCAGCAGCTTGGGGACAGGGAACTATGGCTACACCTTC. Protein: CASSLGTGNYGYTF.

The rearrangement links TRBV6-5 to TRBJ1-4; D may be TRBD1 (6 bases). The CDR3 totals 15 residues. Trimming pared 2 bases from V and 2 bases from J, leaving 9 bases between. Germline V gene data show CDR1 as MNHEY and CDR2 as SVGAGI. The CDR3 DNA reads TGTGCCAGCAGTTACGGGGGGGGCACTAATGAAAAACTGTTTTTT. The encoded protein is CASSYGGGTNEKLFF.

The chain is built from TRBV3-1 (or the pseudogene TRBV3-2) and TRBJ1-4; D remains ambiguous. The CDR3 extends over 14 amino acids. Trimming stripped 4 bases from V and 8 bases from J, with 14 bases between. Germline CDR1 reads LGHDT; CDR2 reads YNNKEL (reference sequence). CDR3 residues: CASSPNPGFEKLFF. The CDR3 bases are TGTGCCAGCAGCCCCAACCCGGGGTTCGAAAAACTGTTTTTT.

The J gene is TRBJ2-3, the V gene TRBV7-2, with D maybe TRBD1 (6 bases). Trimming left V 5 bases short and J 11 bases short, with 17 bases between. This CDR3 comprises 13 residues. Germline values: CDR1 SGHTA, CDR2 FQGNSA. The CDR3 DNA is TGTGCCAGCAGCGGGGGCCTGTCCCCGAGGCAGTATTTT. This gives the protein CASSGGLSPRQYF.

CDR3 bases: TGTGCCAGCAGACAGGGACAGGGAGGGAGCACTGAAGCTTTCTTT. This gives the protein CASRQGQGGSTEAFF. The chain is built from TRBV27 and TRBJ1-1, with 9 bases identical to TRBD1. The ends lost 6 bases at V and 4 bases at J; junction bases unmatched: 9. The CDR3 covers 15 residues. Germline V gives CDR1 MNHEY, CDR2 SMNVEV (reference sequence).

This rearrangement joins TRBV5-8 to TRBJ2-5, with TRBD1 identical over 8 bases. J was trimmed by 2 bases and V by 0 bases; bases with no gene match: 6. This CDR3 comprises 16 residues. In germline, CDR1 is SGHTS, CDR2 YDEGEE. The CDR3 coding sequence is TGTGCCAGCAGCTTGGAAAGGACAGGGAGGCAAGAGACCCAGTACTTC. It yields the protein CASSLERTGRQETQYF.

V and J are TRBV15 and TRBJ1-6; TRBD1 matches 9 bases. The germline V gene encodes CDR1 LNHNV and CDR2 YYDKDF (reference sequence). Trimming took 2 bases from V and 6 from J; bases not matched to a gene: 8. There are 17 residues in the CDR3. The CDR3, as DNA: TGTGCCACCAGCAGAATTCGGACAGGGGATCGTAATTCACCCCTCCACTTT. Translating gives CATSRIRTGDRNSPLHF.

CDR3 coding DNA: TGCAGTGCTAGTTATCTAGCGGGAGTCGAGCAGTACTTC. Translated, it gives CSASYLAGVEQYF. This rearrangement joins TRBV20-1 to TRBJ2-7; 10 bases line up with TRBD2. The CDR3 contains 13 residues. V was pared by 3 bases and J by 6 bases, with 5 bases of the junction left unmatched. CDR1 is DFQATT, CDR2 SNEGSKA, per germline (reference sequence).

The chain carries TRBV10-3 and TRBJ1-5, with a weak D call TRBD1 (5 bases). The CDR3 is 13 residues long. Germline V gene sequence: CDR1 ENHRY, CDR2 SYGVKD. Trimming cost V 7 bases and J 3 bases, with 10 bases left between them. CDR3 in amino acids: CAIKGNFNQPQHF. CDR3 nucleotide sequence: TGTGCCATCAAGGGGAACTTCAATCAGCCCCAGCATTTT.

The rearrangement links TRBV6-4 to TRBJ1-2; 9 positions agree with TRBD1. V shed 6 bases, J shed 2 bases, and the junction held 7 bases outside the gene matches. Germline V lookup: CDR1 MRHNA, CDR2 SNTAGT. The CDR3 is 15 amino acids. The CDR3: CASREPGQGNYGYTF. The CDR3, as DNA: TGTGCCAGCAGGGAACCGGGACAGGGAAACTATGGCTACACCTTC.

The chain links TRBV27 to TRBJ2-3, with 11 bases fitting TRBD2. The CDR3 totals 16 residues. After removal of 3 bases from V and 7 bases from J, the junction contained 9 bases not matched to a gene. Germline loops: CDR1 MNHEY, CDR2 SMNVEV (reference sequence). CDR3 in amino acids: CASSLEIGTSGNTQYF. The CDR3 region has the DNA TGTGCCAGCAGTTTGGAAATAGGGACTAGCGGTAATACGCAGTATTTT.

This chain connects TRBV15 to TRBJ1-5, with 8 bases matching TRBD1. The V segment lost 5 bases and the J segment 7 bases; nucleotides outside the gene matches: 4. This CDR3 is 13 amino acids long. Germline V gene data show CDR1 as LNHNV and CDR2 as YYDKDF (reference sequence). The CDR3 sequence: CATSGTGGQPQHF. In nucleotides, the CDR3 is TGTGCCACCAGCGGGACAGGCGGACAGCCCCAGCATTTT.

The gene calls are TRBV4-1 and TRBJ2-2; D is possibly TRBD1 (6 bases). Germline lookup yields CDR1 MGHRA and CDR2 YSYEKL. Trimming left V 6 bases short and J 6 bases short, with 14 bases between. The CDR3 loop spans 14 amino acids. CDR3 sequence (DNA): TGCGCCAGCAGGATCGACAGGTCGGCCGGGGAGCTGTTTTTT. As protein: CASRIDRSAGELFF.

V usage is TRBV9 and J usage is TRBJ1-1; D is possibly TRBD1 (5 bases). This CDR3 spans 14 amino acids. Trimming took off 2 bases at V and 4 bases at J, with 12 bases between the two ends. From germline, CDR1 is SGDLS and CDR2 YYNGEE. The CDR3 protein is CASSVDDGATEAFF. The CDR3 nucleotides are TGTGCCAGCAGCGTTGATGATGGGGCCACTGAAGCTTTCTTT.